These T cell receptor beta chains were read from a single sample in a study of cytomegalovirus exposure and HLA in healthy donors. The data were produced by immunoSEQ multiplex PCR, yet TCRdb's version contains in-frame clones alone and is incomplete. The sample contains 120,000 or so clones, approximately 91% of which appear only once. Sequenced input: PBMCs. The receptors derive from a man under 40 in good health and CMV-seronegative. The CDR3 runs from the conserved cysteine through the conserved F or W. Each record gives: J gene, clone size, V gene, CDR3 length, D gene, CDR3 protein, CDR3 DNA. A D gene is named only where the DNA matches it firmly. Clone size is shown for a subset of rows, as once, few, many or a class of expanded clone.

TRBJ2-7 - TRBV7-9 16 TRBD2 CASSGGLAGVQDEQYF TGTGCCAGCAGCGGCGGACTAGCGGGAGTGCAAGACGAGCAGTACTTC
TRBJ2-3 - TRBV7-3 15 TRBD2 CASTNSGSNTDTQYF TGTGCCAGCACCAATAGCGGGAGCAACACAGATACGCAGTATTTT
TRBJ2-2 - TRBV4-3 15 - CASSHRDKATGELFF TGCGCCAGCAGCCATAGGGACAAAGCCACCGGGGAGCTGTTTTTT
TRBJ2-7 - TRBV6-1 14 - CASSEGGTSYEQYF TGTGCCAGCAGTGAGGGCGGGACCTCCTACGAGCAGTACTTC
TRBJ2-7 - TRBV4-1 14 TRBD2 CASSQEPRLAGQYF TGCGCCAGCAGCCAAGAGCCCCGACTAGCGGGGCAGTACTTC
TRBJ2-1 once TRBV6-5 14 TRBD2 CASSYSGGRGEQFF TGTGCCAGCAGTTACTCAGGCGGGAGAGGCGAGCAGTTCTTC
TRBJ2-1 few TRBV6-5 13 - CASLGNSYNEQFF TGTGCCAGTCTCGGGAACTCCTACAATGAGCAGTTCTTC
TRBJ2-5 - TRBV19 19 TRBD2 CASSMGLAGVRGGQETQYF TGTGCCAGTAGTATGGGACTAGCGGGAGTGAGAGGGGGCCAAGAGACCCAGTACTTC
TRBJ1-4 once TRBV29-1 14 TRBD1 CSVGPDRGLEKLFF TGCAGCGTTGGACCCGACAGGGGGCTTGAAAAACTGTTTTTT
TRBJ2-7 - TRBV7-9 14 - CASNIQGPSYEQYF TGTGCCAGCAATATCCAGGGGCCCTCCTACGAGCAGTACTTC
TRBJ2-7 - TRBV5-1 13 TRBD1 CASSRTGEGEQYF TGCGCCAGCAGCCGGACAGGGGAAGGCGAGCAGTACTTC
TRBJ2-3 - TRBV19 14 - CATSDSRHTDTQYF TGTGCCACCTCGGACAGCCGCCACACAGATACGCAGTATTTT
TRBJ2-4 - TRBV4-1 14 - CASSQERDENIQYF TGCGCCAGCAGCCAAGAGAGGGATGAAAACATTCAGTACTTC
TRBJ2-7 - TRBV4-1 15 TRBD1 CASSRGGQGANEQYF TGCGCCAGCAGCCGAGGGGGACAGGGGGCGAATGAGCAGTACTTC
TRBJ1-3 - TRBV7-2 15 TRBD1 CASSDRVGAGNTIYF TGTGCCAGCAGCGACAGGGTCGGGGCTGGAAACACCATATATTTT
TRBJ2-3 - TRBV7-2 17 TRBD1 CASSPGWWRGGADTQYF TGTGCCAGCAGCCCGGGGTGGTGGAGAGGGGGCGCAGATACGCAGTATTTT
TRBJ1-6 - TRBV11-2 16 - CASSQELDSNNSPLHF TGCGCCAGCAGCCAAGAACTCGACAGCAACAATTCACCCCTCCACTTT
TRBJ2-1 - TRBV4-3 17 - CASSRDTPASSRDEQFF TGCGCCAGCAGCCGAGACACACCGGCTTCCTCGAGGGATGAGCAGTTCTTC
TRBJ2-5 once TRBV30 12 TRBD1 CAWRQGKETQYF TGTGCCTGGAGACAGGGGAAAGAGACCCAGTACTTC
TRBJ2-3 - TRBV10-1 16 TRBD2 CASSEGSGRVPDTQYF TGCGCCAGCAGTGAGGGTAGCGGGAGGGTTCCAGATACGCAGTATTTT
TRBJ2-1 - TRBV29-1 13 - CSVERFSYNEQFF TGCAGCGTTGAGAGATTCTCCTACAATGAGCAGTTCTTC
TRBJ2-2 - TRBV4-3 14 - CASSQSGYTGELFF TGCGCCAGCAGCCAAAGTGGCTACACCGGGGAGCTGTTTTTT
TRBJ2-2 - TRBV7-9 17 - CASSSNRRDQNTGELFF TGTGCCAGCAGCTCAAATCGGCGGGATCAGAACACCGGGGAGCTGTTTTTT
TRBJ2-7 - TRBV7-3 16 - CASSLNRGAGIYEQYF TGTGCCAGCAGCCTGAACCGGGGAGCTGGGATTTACGAGCAGTACTTC
TRBJ2-7 - TRBV4-1 15 TRBD1 CASSQDPGQDYEQYF TGCGCCAGCAGCCAAGATCCGGGACAGGACTACGAGCAGTACTTC
TRBJ2-7 - TRBV5-4 14 - CASSWEGEPYEQYF TGTGCCAGCTCCTGGGAGGGGGAGCCCTACGAGCAGTACTTC
TRBJ2-3 - TRBV30 15 - CAWSGGFSGWGTQYF TGTGCCTGGAGTGGTGGATTTAGCGGCTGGGGTACGCAGTATTTT
TRBJ1-5 - TRBV19 13 - CASRLYSNQPQHF TGTGCCAGTAGGCTCTATAGCAATCAGCCCCAGCATTTT
TRBJ2-7 - TRBV5-1 15 TRBD1 CASSLGGGAVLEQYF TGCGCCAGCAGCTTGGGAGGGGGCGCAGTTCTCGAGCAGTACTTC
TRBJ2-3 - TRBV4-3 15 - CASSRGTTSTDTQYF TGCGCCAGCAGCCGGGGGACAACTAGCACAGATACGCAGTATTTT
TRBJ2-7 - TRBV7-8 16 TRBD2 CASSLEGLAGTYEQYF TGTGCCAGCAGCTTAGAGGGACTAGCGGGAACCTACGAGCAGTACTTC
TRBJ1-1 - TRBV11-3 14 - CASSPWRSNTEAFF TGTGCCAGCAGCCCGTGGAGGTCGAACACTGAAGCTTTCTTT
TRBJ2-7 - TRBV7-3 15 TRBD2 CASSARTSGPYEQYF TGTGCCAGCAGCGCCCGGACTAGCGGTCCTTACGAGCAGTACTTC
TRBJ2-4 once TRBV10-3 14 - CAIRAEEAKNIQYF TGTGCCATCAGGGCAGAAGAAGCCAAAAACATTCAGTACTTC
TRBJ2-1 - TRBV6-4 15 TRBD2 CASSVYSGSRNEQFF TGTGCCAGCAGTGTGTATAGCGGGAGTAGGAATGAGCAGTTCTTC
TRBJ1-4 - TRBV27 14 TRBD1 CASSQKGAQIELFF TGTGCCAGCAGTCAAAAGGGGGCCCAGATTGAACTGTTTTTT
TRBJ1-2 - TRBV29-1 11 - CSVTGFYGYTF TGCAGCGTGACAGGATTCTATGGCTACACCTTC
TRBJ2-7 - TRBV11-1 16 TRBD2 CASSFTGTGGTYEQYF TGTGCCAGCAGCTTTACGGGCACGGGGGGTACCTACGAGCAGTACTTC
TRBJ1-5 - TRBV4-2 16 - CASSSLGTGGNQPQHF TGTGCCAGCAGCTCCCTCGGGACGGGGGGTAATCAGCCCCAGCATTTT
TRBJ1-2 - TRBV6-5 13 - CASSYGGAEGDTF TGTGCCAGCAGTTACGGGGGCGCCGAAGGGGACACCTTC
TRBJ2-7 - TRBV7-9 15 - CASSLGSGGTYEQYF TGTGCCAGCAGCTTAGGAAGCGGCGGAACCTACGAGCAGTACTTC
TRBJ2-1 once TRBV1 16 - CTSSQVGRGDYNEQFF TGCACCAGCAGCCAAGTCGGCAGGGGGGATTACAATGAGCAGTTCTTC
TRBJ2-7 - TRBV10-1 15 TRBD2 CASSAGLAISYEQYF TGCGCCAGCAGTGCGGGACTAGCCATCTCCTACGAGCAGTACTTC
TRBJ2-6 - TRBV2 15 TRBD1 CASSPTGAGANVLTF TGTGCCAGCAGTCCGACAGGGGCTGGGGCCAACGTCCTGACTTTC
TRBJ1-1 - TRBV7-9 14 - CASSLSVENTEAFF TGTGCCAGCAGCTTGTCGGTTGAAAACACTGAAGCTTTCTTT
TRBJ2-3 - TRBV5-6 12 - CASSQLLDTQYF TGTGCCAGCAGCCAATTACTGGATACGCAGTATTTT
TRBJ2-7 - TRBV18 15 - CASSPGTLGSYEQYF TGTGCCAGCTCACCAGGGACATTAGGATCCTACGAGCAGTACTTC
TRBJ1-5 - TRBV6-5 13 - CASSYGAYQPQHF TGTGCCAGCAGTTACGGAGCTTATCAGCCCCAGCATTTT
TRBJ1-1 - TRBV7-2 12 - CASSPVFTEAFF TGTGCCAGCAGCCCAGTCTTCACTGAAGCTTTCTTT
TRBJ2-2 - TRBV5-4 16 TRBD1 CASTPGQGMFTGELFF TGTGCCAGCACCCCCGGACAGGGAATGTTCACCGGGGAGCTGTTTTTT
TRBJ2-1 - TRBV2 15 TRBD1 CASSPTGATFNEQFF TGTGCCAGCAGCCCTACAGGGGCGACCTTCAATGAGCAGTTCTTC
TRBJ1-1 once TRBV7-7 13 - CASSSTWNTEAFF TGTGCCAGCAGCTCTACCTGGAACACTGAAGCTTTCTTT
TRBJ2-7 - TRBV4-1 13 - CASSQVGGYEQYF TGCGCCAGCAGCCAAGTAGGAGGCTACGAGCAGTACTTC